This TCR beta chain is from a study of cytomegalovirus exposure and HLA in healthy donors. Study-level findings and limits: Accurate prediction of HLA-A and HLA-B alleles (for most subjects) was reportedly achieved from TCR beta sequences.

The PCR made use of 60 Vbeta and 13 Jbeta primers. Using immunoSEQ multiplex PCR, the repertoire was profiled, and TCRdb retains in-frame clones only, with some absent. The data hold approximately 150,000 clones, with roughly 80% observed a single time. This CDR3 has 13 residues. With 3 bases removed from V and 2 bases from J, the gap between germline ends came to 4 bases. Germline values: CDR1 MRHNA, CDR2 SNTAGT. Notes on this clone: The target antigen is unknown.

V usage is TRBV6-4 and J usage is TRBJ2-2; D not resolved. The source of this sequence is a woman in her forties or fifties in good health and CMV-seropositive. Material: PBMCs. CDR3 in DNA: TGTGCCAGCAGTGAGAGTAACACCGGGGAGCTGTTTTTT. It codes for CASSESNTGELFF.